Presented here are 14 T cell receptor beta chains from one specimen sequenced in a study of low-dose radiotherapy and immunotherapy resistance in tumors. Specified time point: before trial treatment. Primers used for first-strand cDNA, a TRAV- and TRBV-specific set, covered both alpha and beta chains. TCR amplification involved 20 to 25 PCR cycles with a constant-region primer and V-primer adapter. TCRdb re-called the reads with MiXCR, one entry per CDR3 protein. This sample carries about 64,000 distinct CDR3 sequences, approximately 26% of them seen once, and the ten largest clones take 5.5% to 8%. The specimen was PBMCs, collected before treatment. The receptors stem from a male donor with rectosigmoid adenocarcinoma.

This clonotype was detected ten times or more. J is TRBJ2-5 and V is TRBV29-1; D may be TRBD1 (5 bases). Trimming cost V 2 bases and J 5 bases, with 9 bases left between them. The CDR3 runs 12 residues. The germline V gene has CDR1 SQVTM and CDR2 ANQGSEA. The CDR3 here is CSVEQGAETQYF. CDR3 bases: TGCAGCGTTGAACAGGGCGCGGAGACCCAGTACTTC. Full variable domain (missing parts from reference TRBV29-1 and TRBJ2-5): SAVISQKPSRDICQRGTSLTIQCQVDSQVTMMFWYRQQPGQSLTLIATANQGSEATYESGFVIDKFPISRPNLTFSTLTVSNMSPEDSSIYLCSVEQGAETQYFGPGTRLLVL.

This sequence joins TRBV28 and TRBJ1-2; 12 nucleotides line up with TRBD1. Trimming took 1 base from V and 7 from J; bases not matched to a gene: 7. The CDR3 spans 16 residues. The germline V gene has CDR1 MDHEN and CDR2 SYDVKM. The CDR3 loop is CASSLLGQGAQGGYTF. The CDR3 DNA sequence: TGTGCCAGCAGTTTATTGGGACAGGGGGCGCAGGGTGGCTACACCTTC.

The V and J genes are TRBV7-9 and TRBJ2-1; possibly TRBD1 or TRBD2 for D (8 bases each). V was shortened by 5 bases and J by 9 bases, with 23 bases between the two germline ends. The germline V gene has CDR1 SEHNR and CDR2 FQNEAQ (reference sequence). CDR3 length: 16 residues. CDR3 loop: CASSPGQGQSGGEQFF. The CDR3 bases are TGTGCCAGCAGCCCCGGACAGGGACAAAGCGGGGGTGAGCAGTTCTTC.

This clonotype was observed many times. The chain couples TRBV27 to TRBJ2-5; 14 bases align to TRBD2. J lost 4 bases, V lost 3 bases, and 4 bases had no gene match. Germline V gene lookup returns CDR1 MNHEY and CDR2 SMNVEV (reference sequence). This CDR3 has 16 amino acids. DNA for the CDR3: TGTGCCAGCAGTTTCGGGACTAGCGGGAGCCGAGAGACCCAGTACTTC. Protein product: CASSFGTSGSRETQYF.

This clonotype was counted at least ten times. The chain links TRBV28 to TRBJ1-5; D gene ambiguous. This CDR3 spans 15 amino acids. Germline-derived CDR1 and CDR2 are MDHEN and SYDVKM. The V end lost 2 bases, the J end lost 3 bases, and 11 bases lay between the germline ends. The CDR3 protein is CASSLVGSPNQPQHF. CDR3 nucleotides: TGTGCCAGCAGTTTAGTCGGTAGCCCCAATCAGCCCCAGCATTTT.

This clonotype has a count of ten or more. This chain links TRBV7-9 with TRBJ2-4; D is uncertain. This CDR3 has 14 amino acids. Germline V CDR1 and CDR2: SEHNR, FQNEAQ (reference sequence). V was pared by 4 bases and J by 0 bases, with 7 bases between. The CDR3 reads CASSSLIAKNIQYF. The CDR3 coding sequence is TGTGCCAGCAGCTCTCTTATAGCCAAAAACATTCAGTACTTC.

This clonotype was detected ten times or more. The chain carries TRBV2 and TRBJ2-5, with 9 bases matching TRBD1. This CDR3 spans 14 amino acids. The V and J ends lost 4 bases and 5 bases, in that order; junction bases with no gene match: 5. CDR1 SNHLY and CDR2 FYNNEI come from the germline V gene. As DNA, the CDR3 is TGTGCCAGCAGTGCGGGACAGGGAGAGGAGACCCAGTACTTC. As protein: CASSAGQGEETQYF.

Concerning this clonotype: A read error is the likely source, as a far larger clone sits one nucleotide away. The rearrangement uses TRBV6-2 or TRBV6-3 and TRBJ2-1; no reliable D call. The germline V gene encodes CDR1 MNHEY and CDR2 SVGEGT. The CDR3 consists of 16 residues. V was pared by 6 bases and J by 10 bases, with 25 bases between. The CDR3 protein is CASSPSIGYHPYEQFF. For the CDR3, the DNA is TGTGCCAGCAGCCCGTCGATTGGGTACCACCCCTACGAGCAGTTCTTC.

This clonotype has a count of ten or more. V usage is TRBV12-3 or TRBV12-4 and J usage is TRBJ2-7; TRBD1 is a possible D gene (6 bases). The CDR3 contains 12 residues. Deletions cut 9 bases from V and 5 bases from J, with 14 bases between. Written as DNA, the CDR3 is TGTGCCAGTAGGTTCGGGACAAACGAGCAGTACTTC. Translation: CASRFGTNEQYF.

The genes are TRBV20-1 and TRBJ2-7, with 16 bases fitting TRBD2. This CDR3 region has 19 residues. Unmatched junction bases numbered 8, after V lost 0 bases and J lost 0 bases. The V gene's germline CDR1 is DFQATT and CDR2 SNEGSKA (reference sequence). The CDR3 loop is CSARDMGGLAGGSSYEQYF. The CDR3 nucleotides read TGCAGTGCTAGAGATATGGGGGGACTAGCGGGAGGGAGCTCCTACGAGCAGTACTTC.

This clonotype was recorded at least ten times. This sequence joins TRBV4-3 and TRBJ1-1; D is uncertain. The germline gives CDR1 LGHNA, CDR2 YSLEER. The CDR3 has 14 amino acids. Trimming stripped 1 base from V and 2 bases from J, with 8 bases between. The CDR3 DNA is TGCGCCAGCAGCCAAGTAGACGGCAACACTGAAGCTTTCTTT. This gives the protein CASSQVDGNTEAFF.

This clonotype was counted many times. V gene TRBV7-3 combines with J gene TRBJ1-5; possible D gene TRBD1, 6 bases. CDR1 and CDR2 (germline): SGHTA, FQGTGA. The length of the CDR3 is 13 residues. The V end was cut by 6 bases, the J end by 1 base, with 7 bases between. The CDR3 is CASSRGSNQPQHF. The CDR3 DNA sequence: TGTGCCAGCAGTAGGGGGAGCAATCAGCCCCAGCATTTT.

The chain combines TRBV5-3 with TRBJ2-3; TRBD1 matches at 7 bases. TRBV5-3 is classed as an ORF, of uncertain function. The J segment lost 4 bases and the V segment lost 9 bases, leaving 11 bases of the junction unmatched. CDR3 length: 14 amino acids. This chain's CDR3 is CATHLQGLADTQYF. As DNA, the CDR3 is TGTGCCACGCATTTACAGGGGTTGGCAGATACGCAGTATTTT.

This rearrangement joins TRBV7-6 to TRBJ2-7, with TRBD2 identical over 8 bases. Germline loops: CDR1 SGHVS, CDR2 FNYEAQ. CDR3 size: 13 residues. V was clipped by 5 bases and J by 7 bases; unmatched bases: 7. The CDR3 DNA is TGTGCCAGCAGCACTAGCGGAATGAGGGAGCAGTACTTC. This gives the protein CASSTSGMREQYF.